This entry describes one TCR beta chain. The sample belongs to a study of control samples from healthy donors and cancer patients. Losses at the gene ends were 6 bases for V and 5 bases for J; bases not matched to a gene: 4. This CDR3 has 13 amino acids. Per the germline V gene, CDR1 is ENHRY and CDR2 is SYGVKD. The method was immunoSEQ multiplex PCR; TCRdb's version includes in-frame clones alone and lacks a portion of them. The sample contains around 80,000 clones, roughly 91% of which appear only once. The sequence derives from a man aged 45-65 years in good health. Sequenced: blood. This chain joins TRBV10-3 and TRBJ1-5, with 7 bases lining up with TRBD1. CDR3 residues: CAISGTVYQPQHF. In DNA form, the CDR3 reads TGTGCCATCAGCGGGACAGTTTATCAGCCCCAGCATTTT.